This entry is about one T cell receptor (beta chain). The data are from a study of spatial heterogeneity in lung cancer. The overall study: Any follow-up PBMC samples that were available went on to be sequenced, and the median time to follow-up was approximately 2 years after resection.

Regarding time point: blood at routine non-recurrence follow-up after resection. From tumor, nontumor lung or frozen PBMC, whole RNA was taken unsorted for sequencing. TCRdb reanalysed the 5' RACE reads using MiXCR and keeps one entry per CDR3 protein. The repertoire includes about 52,000 distinct CDR3 sequences, 6% to 8.5% of them detected once, and roughly 35% sits in the top ten. The CDR3 spans 15 residues. The germline CDR1 and CDR2 sequences are SEHNR and FQNEAQ (reference sequence). V shed 5 bases and J shed 1 base, with 9 bases lying between them. This receptor was identified in a female donor with early-stage non-small cell lung cancer. The specimen comprised PBMCs, sampled at follow-up. The gene calls are TRBV7-9 and TRBJ2-6; D gene uncertain. The CDR3 protein is CASSPQSSGANVLTF. For the CDR3, the DNA is TGTGCCAGCAGCCCGCAGAGTTCTGGGGCCAACGTCCTGACTTTC. Supplemented by reference TRBV7-9 and TRBJ2-6, the full variable domain reads DTGVSQNPRHKITKRGQNVTFRCDPISEHNRLYWYRQTLGQGPEFLTYFQNEAQLEKSRLLSDRFSAERPKGSFSTLEIQRTEQGDSAMYLCASSPQSSGANVLTFGAGSRLTVL.